This T cell receptor (beta chain) was identified in a study of STAT5B mutations in CD4+ large granular lymphocyte leukemia. CDR1 is SGDLS, CDR2 YYNGEE, per germline. This CDR3 region has 14 residues. V lost 3 bases, J lost 3 bases, and 11 bases lay in between. Generated by immunoSEQ multiplex PCR, the TCRdb table keeps only in-frame clones and is missing some. Of some 35,000 clones in the sample, under 80% are singletons; the top ten hold about 2.5%. The J gene is TRBJ2-3, the V gene TRBV9; possibly TRBD2 for D (5 bases). The sequence came from a human donor in good health. The sample was CD4+ T cells from blood buffy coats. CDR3 loop: CASSGLGDTDTQYF. The CDR3, as DNA: TGTGCCAGCAGCGGACTCGGGGATACAGATACGCAGTATTTT.